The clone carrying this T cell receptor (beta chain) was recorded at least ten times. Its antigen is unidentified. This sample is part of a study of CD8 T cells in ankylosing spondylitis. Study-wide findings and caveats: In ankylosing spondylitis blood, a motif of seven to nine highly homologous TCR beta variants appeared characteristic. Reports say disease-linked clones showed up significantly more in matched ankylosing spondylitis synovial fluid. Past research had described some motif variants in reactive arthritis synovial fluid and blood.

The CDR3 extends over 16 amino acids. Germline V gives CDR1 MNHEY, CDR2 SVGAGI. V shed 0 bases and J shed 7 bases, with 18 bases lying between them. Making the TCR beta libraries involved quantitative 5'-RACE with molecular barcodes. TCRdb ran MiXCR on the 5' RACE reads and lists one entry per CDR3 protein. The sample has 470,000 or so distinct CDR3 sequences, 20% to 30% seen once. This sequence joins TRBV6-5 and TRBJ2-5; TRBD1 might be the D (6 bases). This clonotype originated in a male donor with ankylosing spondylitis. Material: blood, either unsorted or a sorted T cell fraction (not recorded which). CDR3 DNA: TGTGCCAGCAGTTACTCATGGTCCGGGACCAGGGGGACCCAGTACTTC. It is translated as CASSYSWSGTRGTQYF.